This T cell receptor (beta chain) was recorded in a study of monozygotic twins with inflammatory bowel disease (dated by TCRdb to about 2019). In the study overall: The complete study included about 30 monozygotic twin pairs: 19 IBD-discordant Danish pairs and nine German pairs, of which four were IBD-concordant and five were IBD-discordant. Within discordant pairs, disease-associated traits were sought mainly by comparing IBD patients with their genetically identical healthy co-twins. Each individual had, on average, about 151 000 unique TCRalpha sequences and 181 000 unique TCRbeta sequences available for analysis. The research as a whole found: Fewer clonotypes were shared with other individuals by IBD patients than by healthy twins, most markedly in patients showing signs of disease activity. Different T cell subtypes could not be distinguished in the analysis. Repertoire similarity did not differ between concordant and discordant twins, possibly due to limited statistical power. Differing immunosuppressive treatments among patients may have added background noise and inter-individual variability to the repertoires. A decrease in TCRbeta repertoire diversity, as measured by inverse Simpson index, was observed in IBD patients compared with their healthy co-twins. No single strong signal or clonotype linked to IBD turned up in the results, so the idea that one exists was not supported.

Note on this clonotype: Its binding antigen is unknown.

Spanning cysteine to phenylalanine, the CDR3 consists of 14 amino acids. No nucleotide data were recorded. From each donor, a roughly 2.3 ml peripheral blood sample was collected into PAXgene tubes and stored at -80 degrees C. Total RNA was isolated from whole blood with the PAXgene blood miRNA kit on an automated QIAcube, without T cell sorting. Peripheral blood from monozygotic twin pairs who were concordant or discordant for inflammatory bowel disease underwent deep TCRalpha and TCRbeta repertoire profiling using unique molecular barcoding. Smoking habits were recorded for all twin pairs, and each individual was classified as a current, former or never smoker. Libraries were prepared through 5' RACE. The input for every TCR library was roughly 3.5 ug of total RNA. For each sample, cDNA was synthesized in eight separate reactions using SMARTScribe reverse transcriptase. During cDNA synthesis, unique molecular identifiers containing a 6-nucleotide sample barcode were introduced by template switching. Amplification of TCRalpha and TCRbeta cDNA involved two nested PCRs of 16 and 9 cycles, and each PCR was followed by bead purification. Before amplification, the cDNA was both treated with uracil DNA-glycosylase and purified with the QIAquick PCR purification kit. In the second PCR, Illumina TruSeq-compatible adapters and sample-specific barcodes were added. Library quality and concentration were checked on TapeStation and Qubit, and libraries were pooled at around 5 ng each. The pooled libraries were sequenced with 2 x 100 bp reads and custom sequencing primers on an Illumina HiSeq2500 single-index Rapid Run. Per the authors' processing: PCR and sequencing errors were corrected by UMI-based consensus assembly using MiGEC version 1.2.6. MiXCR version 2.1.1 handled V(D)J alignment, clonotype assembly and CDR3 extraction. Gene usage, clonotype sharing and MAIT/NKT TCR abundance were normalised by analysing the top 1000, 10 000 and 20 000 clonotypes per sample. Diversity was computed as the inverse Simpson index with the vegan R package after downsampling to 27 000 UMIs. Statistical testing used paired Mann-Whitney U tests on the discordant twin pairs and applied Benjamini-Hochberg correction for multiple testing. The reads went through TCRdb reprocessing, and each CDR3 protein sequence gets one entry with no DNA. The V and J calls and clone size come from TCRdb's table, not from the authors' own analysis. The record for this sample contains some 99,000 distinct CDR3 sequences. The ten largest account for over 10% of the sample.

This sequence originates from a human donor with ulcerative colitis or Crohn's disease, or a healthy co-twin of an affected twin (not recorded which). The sequenced material came from blood. Recombination connected TRBV12-3 or TRBV12-4 to TRBJ1-5. Here the CDR3 is given as CASSFRPDGQPQHF.